The 21 T cell receptor beta chains in this list originate from one sample, sequenced in a study of identical twins. Using its own MiXCR run on the 5' RACE reads, TCRdb lists one record per CDR3 protein. This sample yields around 650,000 distinct CDR3 sequences, of which about 7% are seen a single time; 1.6% belongs to the top ten. These data were also reused for a study on yellow fever vaccine responses in identical twins.

Material: PBMCs. These receptors were collected from a woman aged 18-29 years in good health.

CDR3 in amino acids: CSARGAGETQYF. CDR3 DNA sequence: TGCAGTGCTAGAGGAGCAGGGGAGACCCAGTACTTC. The V gene is TRBV20-1, the J gene TRBJ2-5, with D possibly being TRBD1 (5 bases). Germline V gene lookup returns CDR1 DFQATT and CDR2 SNEGSKA (reference sequence). Trimming took off 1 base at V and 5 bases at J, with 8 bases between the two ends. The CDR3 has 12 residues.

This clonotype has at least ten counts. This chain uses TRBV2 with TRBJ2-2, with a possible D match to TRBD2 (5 bases). Trimming stripped 6 bases from V and 5 bases from J, with 25 bases between. This CDR3 contains 18 residues. Germline CDR1 reads SNHLY; CDR2 reads FYNNEI. Here the CDR3 reads CASRPAGEAGGRTGELFF. DNA of the CDR3: TGTGCCAGCAGGCCCGCGGGTGAGGCCGGTGGGCGTACCGGGGAGCTGTTTTTT.

This clonotype appeared a few times. The rearrangement joins TRBV5-1 to TRBJ2-1; TRBD2 is a possible D gene (5 bases). In germline, CDR1 is SGHRS, CDR2 YFSETQ. The V and J ends lost 0 bases and 4 bases respectively, with 17 bases between them. The length of the CDR3 is 17 residues. The CDR3 here is CASSLGLRGRSYNEQFF. The CDR3 DNA sequence: TGCGCCAGCAGCTTGGGGCTTCGAGGGAGATCGTACAATGAGCAGTTCTTC.

This clonotype was detected ten times or more. The rearrangement uses TRBV5-5 and TRBJ2-4; D might be TRBD2 (5 bases). V was trimmed by 0 bases and J by 0 bases, leaving 10 bases between them. Per the germline V gene, CDR1 is SGHKS and CDR2 is YYEKEE (reference sequence). The CDR3 totals 16 residues. CDR3 DNA: TGTGCCAGCAGCTTGGAGACGGGGATAGCCAAAAACATTCAGTACTTC. Its protein product is CASSLETGIAKNIQYF.

This chain links TRBV24-1 with TRBJ2-3; 9 bases fit TRBD1. This CDR3 contains 17 residues. Germline V gene sequence: CDR1 KGHDR, CDR2 SFDVKD. The V segment lost 3 bases and the J segment 3 bases; nucleotides outside the gene matches: 9. The CDR3 region has the DNA TGTGCCACCAGTGATGGATGGACAGGGGTGGGTACAGATACGCAGTATTTT. This encodes CATSDGWTGVGTDTQYF.

This clonotype was observed a handful of times. V usage is TRBV2 and J usage is TRBJ2-1, with 9 bases identical to TRBD2. The V gene end was trimmed by 7 bases and the J gene end by 9 bases; junction bases not matched to a gene: 7. Germline V gene data show CDR1 as SNHLY and CDR2 as FYNNEI. The CDR3 length is 13 residues. CDR3 protein: CASKISGRAEQFF. The CDR3 nucleotides read TGTGCCAGCAAAATTAGCGGGAGAGCTGAGCAGTTCTTC.

This chain uses TRBV3-1 with TRBJ2-3; D is undetermined. The CDR3 is made up of 16 amino acids. Deletions cut 4 bases from V and 0 bases from J, with 14 bases between. Germline CDR1 LGHDT, CDR2 YNNKEL (reference sequence). The CDR3, as DNA: TGTGCCAGCAGCCCTCTCTCCACACGAAGCACAGATACGCAGTATTTT. Residues: CASSPLSTRSTDTQYF.

This clonotype was recorded a few times. The chain is built from TRBV5-8 and TRBJ1-4; D possibly corresponds to TRBD1 (5 bases). Trimming pared 3 bases from V and 12 bases from J, leaving 21 bases between. Germline CDR1 and CDR2: SGHTS and YDEGEE. This CDR3 spans 15 amino acids. CDR3 in amino acids: CASSSKWGSSWELFF. The CDR3, as DNA: TGTGCCAGCAGCTCGAAATGGGGGTCCTCGTGGGAACTGTTTTTT.

There are a few counts of this clonotype. The chain joins TRBV7-8 to TRBJ2-3; maybe TRBD2 (5 bases). CDR3 length: 13 residues. Germline loops: CDR1 SGHVS, CDR2 FQNEAQ. V dropped 6 bases and J dropped 0 bases, with 7 bases sitting between them. DNA of the CDR3: TGTGCCAGCAGGGGAGCTAGCACAGATACGCAGTATTTT. As protein: CASRGASTDTQYF.

V and J are TRBV11-2 and TRBJ2-3; 13 positions match TRBD2. The germline V gene encodes CDR1 SGHAT and CDR2 FQNNGV. The CDR3 is made up of 18 amino acids. J gave up 7 bases and V 0 bases, and 10 bases lay outside the gene matches. CDR3 bases: TGTGCCAGCAGCTTAGATCTCCGACTAGCGGGAGGCCTGTATACGCAGTATTTT. It codes for CASSLDLRLAGGLYTQYF.

The chain uses TRBV20-1 and TRBJ2-7; 9 bases fit TRBD2. V lost 6 bases, J lost 1 base, and 7 bases stayed unmatched. Per germline, CDR1 DFQATT and CDR2 SNEGSKA (reference sequence). The CDR3 is made up of 14 amino acids. In DNA form, the CDR3 reads TGCAGTGCCCCCGCAGCGGGAGGATCCTACGAGCAGTACTTC. Protein product: CSAPAAGGSYEQYF.

The chain employs TRBV18 and TRBJ2-5; D perhaps matches TRBD2 (6 bases). The V end lost 3 bases, the J end lost 1 base, and 15 bases lay between the germline ends. CDR1 and CDR2 (germline): KGHSH, LQKENI. The CDR3 runs 16 residues. Here the CDR3 reads CASSPLPAGPQETQYF. CDR3 coding DNA: TGTGCCAGCTCACCCCTCCCGGCGGGGCCCCAAGAGACCCAGTACTTC.

The rearrangement uses TRBV9 and TRBJ2-3; possibly TRBD2 for D (6 bases). The length of the CDR3 is 15 residues. V lost 3 bases, J lost 5 bases, and 16 bases lay in between. CDR1 is SGDLS, CDR2 YYNGEE, per germline. DNA for the CDR3: TGTGCCAGCAGCGCAAGCGAGGGAGGAGTAGATACGCAGTATTTT. This sequence encodes CASSASEGGVDTQYF. Variable domain in full (rest from reference TRBV9 and TRBJ2-3): DSGVTQTPKHLITATGQRVTLRCSPRSGDLSVYWYQQSLDQGLQFLIQYYNGEERAKGNILERFSAQQFPDLHSELNLSSLELGDSALYFCASSASEGGVDTQYFGPGTRLTVL.

This clonotype was seen more than once but under ten times. V is TRBV6-5 and J is TRBJ2-7; D gene unclear. CDR1 MNHEY and CDR2 SVGAGI come from the germline V gene. The CDR3 runs to 14 residues. V gave up 2 bases and J gave up 3 bases, with 11 bases separating them. Here the CDR3 reads CASSYKIGNYEQYV. Here the CDR3 DNA reads TGTGCCAGCAGTTACAAAATAGGGAACTACGAGCAGTACGTC.

This clonotype was detected a few times. The J gene is TRBJ2-7, the V gene TRBV2; D call uncertain. The CDR3 runs to 15 residues. Deletions cut 3 bases from V and 3 bases from J, with 15 bases between. CDR1 SNHLY and CDR2 FYNNEI come from the germline V gene. The CDR3 DNA is TGTGCCAGCAGTGAGGAGAAAGGTAGCCTCTACGAGCAGTACTTC. It encodes CASSEEKGSLYEQYF.

This clonotype was seen at least ten times. The V and J genes are TRBV12-3 or TRBV12-4 and TRBJ1-2, with 8 positions matching TRBD1. V shed 6 bases, J shed 0 bases, and the junction held 6 bases outside the gene matches. The CDR3 is 15 amino acids. The CDR3: CASSPEGQANYGYTF. The CDR3 nucleotides read TGTGCCAGCAGCCCTGAGGGACAGGCTAACTATGGCTACACCTTC.

In its sample, this clonotype was seen a few times. The V gene is TRBV20-1, the J gene TRBJ1-4, with a weak D call TRBD1 (6 bases). This CDR3 spans 16 amino acids. V was cut by 3 bases and J by 5 bases, with 19 bases left in between. Per germline, CDR1 DFQATT and CDR2 SNEGSKA (reference sequence). The CDR3 loop is CSARGFAGGPNEKLFF. For the CDR3, the DNA is TGCAGTGCTAGGGGGTTTGCGGGGGGCCCGAATGAAAAACTGTTTTTT.

Only a few counts were recorded for this clonotype. The V gene is TRBV5-1, the J gene TRBJ1-1; 7 positions match TRBD1. The ends lost 4 bases at V and 7 bases at J; junction bases unmatched: 7. In germline, CDR1 is SGHRS, CDR2 YFSETQ. The CDR3 has 13 amino acids. The CDR3, as DNA: TGCGCCAGCAGCCCGAACCGGGACAGTGAAGCTTTCTTT. Translating gives CASSPNRDSEAFF.

This clonotype was detected only a few times. The chain joins TRBV13 to TRBJ2-5; 9 nucleotides line up with TRBD2. V was pared by 1 base and J by 2 bases, with 5 bases of the junction left unmatched. This CDR3 comprises 16 residues. Germline lookup yields CDR1 PRHDT and CDR2 FYEKMQ (reference sequence). The CDR3 DNA reads TGTGCCAGCAGCTTAGAATTAGCGGGGGAACAAGAGACCCAGTACTTC. This translates into CASSLELAGEQETQYF.

This clonotype has more than one count but fewer than ten. The chain links TRBV7-9 to TRBJ2-1, with 10 positions matching TRBD2. CDR3 length equals 15 residues. Germline CDR1 is SEHNR and CDR2 is FQNEAQ (reference sequence). V trimming: 10 bases; J trimming: 7 bases; junction bases outside the gene matches: 13. CDR3 amino acids: CATHCVAGGPNEQFF. The CDR3 DNA sequence: TGTGCCACCCACTGTGTAGCGGGAGGCCCAAATGAGCAGTTCTTC.

This clonotype showed up just a few times. This chain uses TRBV29-1 with TRBJ1-1; 7 bases align to TRBD1. Germline assignment: CDR1 SQVTM and CDR2 ANQGSEA. Trimming cost V 4 bases and J 11 bases; bases outside gene matches: 10. There are 12 residues in the CDR3. CDR3 nucleotides: TGCAGCGTTGGTTTAGGGGACAGCGGGGCTTTCTTT. Translated: CSVGLGDSGAFF.